The rows below give T cell receptor beta chains drawn from one sample of a study of regulatory T cells in long-lasting Graves disease. TCRdb fed the multiplex PCR reads into MiXCR, producing one record per CDR3 protein. The sample records a few hundred thousand distinct CDR3 sequences, less than 30% being singletons. The source material was peripheral blood mononuclear cells (PBMCs), sampled when the disease was refractory, from a patient treated with antithyroid drugs. Source of these receptors: a woman in her thirties or forties with Graves disease. Both conserved end residues are part of each CDR3. D genes are given only for firm matches. Where a row states a size, it is once, few, many or the class of an expanded clone; other rows omit it.

CASSPYKVRAGANALTF	TGTGCCAGCAGTCCTTACAAGGTTAGAGCTGGGGCCAACGCCCTGACTTTC	TRBJ2-6	.	17	.	TRBV6-1
CASSLAAGDGQPQHF	TGTGCCAGCAGCTTAGCGGCAGGGGACGGTCAGCCCCAGCATTTT	TRBJ1-5	.	15	.	TRBV7-2
CASSLVSGRGYNEQFF	TGTGCCAGCAGCTTAGTTTCAGGGAGGGGATACAATGAGCAGTTCTTC	TRBJ2-1	.	16	TRBD2	TRBV11-2
CASSHVDGELFF	TGCGCCAGCAGCCATGTGGACGGGGAGCTGTTTTTT	TRBJ2-2	.	12	.	TRBV4-1
CAWSRGLAGTGELFF	TGTGCCTGGAGCCGCGGACTCGCGGGCACCGGGGAGCTGTTTTTT	TRBJ2-2	.	15	.	TRBV30
CASSRTAGAYEQYF	TGTGCCAGCAGCAGGACTGCTGGGGCCTACGAGCAGTACTTC	TRBJ2-7	many	14	.	TRBV6-1
CASTLWGEGPQHF	TGTGCCAGCACCCTCTGGGGTGAAGGGCCCCAGCATTTT	TRBJ1-5	many	13	.	TRBV12-3/TRBV12-4
CASSLTRREYEQYF	TGTGCCAGCAGTTTAACTAGGCGGGAGTACGAGCAGTACTTC	TRBJ2-7	many	14	TRBD2	TRBV12-3/TRBV12-4
CASSPTGTGTTNEQFF	TGTGCCAGCAGTCCCACCGGGACAGGCACAACCAATGAGCAGTTCTTC	TRBJ2-1	few	16	TRBD1	TRBV28
CASSEIGGVPRETQYF	TGTGCCAGCAGTGAAATAGGTGGGGTCCCCCGGGAGACCCAGTACTTC	TRBJ2-5	.	16	.	TRBV6-1
CASRLGPWSYEQYF	TGTGCCAGCAGACTGGGACCTTGGAGCTACGAGCAGTACTTC	TRBJ2-7	.	14	.	TRBV28
CASSLGNLRTEAFF	TGTGCCAGCAGCTTAGGTAACTTGAGGACTGAAGCTTTCTTT	TRBJ1-1	many	14	.	TRBV7-8
CASSPRGNNQPQHF	TGTGCCAGCTCACCACGGGGGAACAATCAGCCCCAGCATTTT	TRBJ1-5	.	14	.	TRBV18
CSARGAHGLLAGDTQYF	TGCAGTGCTAGGGGGGCCCATGGGTTGCTAGCGGGAGATACGCAGTATTTT	TRBJ2-3	.	17	TRBD2	TRBV20-1
CASSGLAGASYNEQFF	TGTGCCAGCAGCGGACTAGCGGGGGCCTCCTACAATGAGCAGTTCTTC	TRBJ2-1	.	16	TRBD2	TRBV5-4
CASSPGGASGGAKNIQYF	TGCGCCAGCAGCCCTGGGGGAGCTAGCGGGGGTGCCAAAAACATTCAGTACTTC	TRBJ2-4	few	18	TRBD2	TRBV4-1
CASSFDQTGTGELFF	TGTGCCAGCAGTTTCGACCAGACCGGTACCGGGGAGCTGTTTTTT	TRBJ2-2	.	15	.	TRBV28
CASSQRTLWDGYTF	TGTGCCAGCAGCCAGAGGACGCTCTGGGATGGCTACACCTTC	TRBJ1-2	many	14	.	TRBV12-3/TRBV12-4
CASSLGGLAYNEQFF	TGTGCCAGCAGTTTAGGGGGACTAGCCTACAATGAGCAGTTCTTC	TRBJ2-1	.	15	TRBD2	TRBV28
CASSVDATDTQYF	TGTGCCAGCAGCGTGGATGCCACAGATACGCAGTATTTT	TRBJ2-3	.	13	.	TRBV5-6
CATSTSDLAGEVETQYF	TGTGCCACCAGCACGTCCGACCTAGCGGGGGAAGTGGAGACCCAGTACTTC	TRBJ2-5	many	17	TRBD2	TRBV15
CASSLIREFLRETEAFF	TGTGCCAGCAGTTTAATTCGGGAGTTCCTCAGGGAGACTGAAGCTTTCTTT	TRBJ1-1	many	17	.	TRBV12-3/TRBV12-4
CASSPRGLDNSPLHF	TGTGCCAGCAGTCCCAGGGGGCTCGATAATTCACCCCTCCACTTT	TRBJ1-6	many	15	TRBD1	TRBV2
CASGENTEAFF	TGTGCTAGTGGAGAGAACACTGAAGCTTTCTTT	TRBJ1-1	many	11	.	TRBV12-5
CAGGWTGDEQYF	TGTGCCGGCGGTTGGACAGGGGACGAGCAGTACTTC	TRBJ2-7	.	12	TRBD1	TRBV10-3
CASRRRGLADTGELFF	TGTGCCAGCAGGCGGCGCGGACTAGCAGACACCGGGGAGCTGTTTTTT	TRBJ2-2	few	16	TRBD2	TRBV6-2/TRBV6-3
CASSLNIIASHTEAFF	TGTGCCAGCAGCTTAAATATCATTGCGTCCCACACTGAAGCTTTCTTT	TRBJ1-1	many	16	.	TRBV11-2
CASSVLTSGPRGTGELFF	TGTGCCAGCAGCGTTTTAACTAGCGGGCCCCGAGGCACCGGGGAGCTGTTTTTT	TRBJ2-2	.	18	TRBD2	TRBV9
CASSSPGQNQPQHF	TGTGCTAGTTCCTCTCCGGGACAGAATCAGCCCCAGCATTTT	TRBJ1-5	.	14	TRBD1	TRBV12-5
CASSHDRGQGGYTF	TGTGCCAGCAGCCACGACAGGGGGCAGGGTGGCTACACCTTC	TRBJ1-2	few	14	TRBD1	TRBV28
CASSSRMRGEQYF	TGTGCCAGCAGTTCTAGGATGCGTGGCGAGCAGTACTTC	TRBJ2-7	many	13	.	TRBV28
CASSSSHPGLAGVNSFVQYF	TGTGCCAGCAGTTCCTCCCACCCGGGACTAGCGGGAGTTAATTCCTTCGTGCAGTACTTC	TRBJ2-7	many	20	TRBD2	TRBV28
CASSLSVGFTNEKLFF	TGTGCCAGCAGTTTATCTGTCGGGTTTACTAATGAAAAACTGTTTTTT	TRBJ1-4	.	16	.	TRBV27
CASSPRGGGTGWAEQFF	TGTGCCAGCAGTCCCCGGGGAGGTGGGACAGGGTGGGCTGAGCAGTTCTTC	TRBJ2-1	.	17	TRBD1	TRBV12-3/TRBV12-4
CTSSLFQGTEAFF	TGTACCAGCAGCCTTTTTCAGGGGACTGAAGCTTTCTTT	TRBJ1-1	.	13	.	TRBV3-1
CASSLGQENQPQHF	TGTGCCAGCAGTTTAGGACAGGAAAATCAGCCCCAGCATTTT	TRBJ1-5	many	14	TRBD1	TRBV28
CSVERARGPRETQYF	TGCAGCGTTGAGAGGGCCAGGGGGCCTCGGGAGACCCAGTACTTC	TRBJ2-5	many	15	TRBD1	TRBV29-1
CASSYSRQGNQPQHF	TGTGCCAGCAGTTACTCGAGGCAGGGCAATCAGCCCCAGCATTTT	TRBJ1-5	many	15	.	TRBV6-5
CASSFSNSGYEQYF	TGTGCCAGCAGTTTCTCGAATAGCGGCTACGAGCAGTACTTC	TRBJ2-7	many	14	.	TRBV28
CASSLAEVRLQPQHF	TGTGCCAGCAGTTTGGCCGAAGTCCGTTTGCAGCCCCAGCATTTT	TRBJ1-5	many	15	.	TRBV28